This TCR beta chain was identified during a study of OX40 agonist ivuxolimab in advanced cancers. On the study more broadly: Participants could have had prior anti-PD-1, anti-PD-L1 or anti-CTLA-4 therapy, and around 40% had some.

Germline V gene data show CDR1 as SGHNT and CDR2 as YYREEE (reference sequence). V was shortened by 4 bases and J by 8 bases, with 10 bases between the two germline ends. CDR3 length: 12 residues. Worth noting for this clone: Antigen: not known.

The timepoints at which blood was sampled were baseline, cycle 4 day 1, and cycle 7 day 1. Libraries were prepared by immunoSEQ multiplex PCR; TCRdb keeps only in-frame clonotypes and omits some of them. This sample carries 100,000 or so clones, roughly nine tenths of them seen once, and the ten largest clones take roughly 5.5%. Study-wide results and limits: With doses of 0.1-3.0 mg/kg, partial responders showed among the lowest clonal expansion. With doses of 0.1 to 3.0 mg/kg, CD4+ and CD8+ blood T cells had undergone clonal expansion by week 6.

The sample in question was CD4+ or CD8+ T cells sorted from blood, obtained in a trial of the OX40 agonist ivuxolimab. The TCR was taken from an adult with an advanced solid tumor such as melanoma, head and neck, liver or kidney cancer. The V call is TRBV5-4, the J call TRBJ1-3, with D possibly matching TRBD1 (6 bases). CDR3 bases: TGTGCCAGCAGCCTGGGGGGCGACACCATATATTTT. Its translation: CASSLGGDTIYF.